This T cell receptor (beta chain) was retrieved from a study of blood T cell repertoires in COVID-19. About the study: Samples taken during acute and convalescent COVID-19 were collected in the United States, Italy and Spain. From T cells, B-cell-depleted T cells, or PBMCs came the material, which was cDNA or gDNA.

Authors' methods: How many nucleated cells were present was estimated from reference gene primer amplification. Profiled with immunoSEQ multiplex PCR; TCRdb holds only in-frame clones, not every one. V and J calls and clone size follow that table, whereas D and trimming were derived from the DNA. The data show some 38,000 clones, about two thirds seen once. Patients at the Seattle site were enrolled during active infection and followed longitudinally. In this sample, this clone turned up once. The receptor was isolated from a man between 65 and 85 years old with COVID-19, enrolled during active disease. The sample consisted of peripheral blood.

This CDR3 is CAWRQGWDEKLFF. The CDR3 bases are TGTGCCTGGAGACAGGGGTGGGATGAAAAACTGTTTTTT. The chain has TRBV30 and TRBJ1-4; TRBD1 aligns across 7 bases. J lost 6 bases, V lost 3 bases, and 4 bases had no gene match. Germline V gene data show CDR1 as GTSNPN and CDR2 as SVGIG (reference sequence). This CDR3 is built from 13 residues.